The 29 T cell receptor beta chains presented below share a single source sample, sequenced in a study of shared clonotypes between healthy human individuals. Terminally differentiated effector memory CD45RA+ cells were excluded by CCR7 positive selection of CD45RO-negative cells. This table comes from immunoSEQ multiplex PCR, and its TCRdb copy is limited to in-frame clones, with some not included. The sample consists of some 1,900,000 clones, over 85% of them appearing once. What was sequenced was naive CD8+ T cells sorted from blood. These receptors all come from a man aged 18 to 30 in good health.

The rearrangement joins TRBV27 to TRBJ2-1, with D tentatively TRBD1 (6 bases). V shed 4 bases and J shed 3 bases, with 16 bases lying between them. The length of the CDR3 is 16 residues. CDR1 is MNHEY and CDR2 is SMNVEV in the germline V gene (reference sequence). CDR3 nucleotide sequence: TGTGCCAGCAGTTATGCTATTCTAGGGGGCTACAATGAGCAGTTCTTC. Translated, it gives CASSYAILGGYNEQFF.

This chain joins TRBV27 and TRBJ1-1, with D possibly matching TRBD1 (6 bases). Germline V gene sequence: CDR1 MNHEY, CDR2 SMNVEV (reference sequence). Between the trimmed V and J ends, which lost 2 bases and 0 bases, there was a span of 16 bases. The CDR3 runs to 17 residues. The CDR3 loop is CASSLKSQGSLNTEAFF. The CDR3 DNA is TGTGCCAGCAGTTTAAAGTCCCAGGGGTCCTTGAACACTGAAGCTTTCTTT.

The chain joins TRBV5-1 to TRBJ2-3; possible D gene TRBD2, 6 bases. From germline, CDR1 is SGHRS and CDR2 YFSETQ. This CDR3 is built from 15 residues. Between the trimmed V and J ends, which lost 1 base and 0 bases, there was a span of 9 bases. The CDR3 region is CASSLRRGSTDTQYF. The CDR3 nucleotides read TGCGCCAGCAGCTTGCGGCGGGGCAGCACAGATACGCAGTATTTT.

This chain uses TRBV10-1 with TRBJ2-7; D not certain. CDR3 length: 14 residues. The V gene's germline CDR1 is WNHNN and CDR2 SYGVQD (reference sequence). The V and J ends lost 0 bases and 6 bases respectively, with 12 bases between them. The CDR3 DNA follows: TGCGCCAGCAGTGAGTCGAAGGTAGACGGCGAGCAGTACTTC. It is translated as CASSESKVDGEQYF.

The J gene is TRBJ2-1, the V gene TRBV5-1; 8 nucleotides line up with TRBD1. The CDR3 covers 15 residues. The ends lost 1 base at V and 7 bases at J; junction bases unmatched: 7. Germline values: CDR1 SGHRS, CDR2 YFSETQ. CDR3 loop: CASSLRGQDLNEQFF. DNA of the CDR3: TGCGCCAGCAGCTTGAGGGGACAGGACCTTAATGAGCAGTTCTTC. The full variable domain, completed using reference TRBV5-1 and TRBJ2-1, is KAGVTQTPRYLIKTRGQQVTLSCSPISGHRSVSWYQQTPGQGLQFLFEYFSETQRNKGNFPGRFSGRQFSNSRSEMNVSTLELGDSALYLCASSLRGQDLNEQFFGPGTRLTVL.

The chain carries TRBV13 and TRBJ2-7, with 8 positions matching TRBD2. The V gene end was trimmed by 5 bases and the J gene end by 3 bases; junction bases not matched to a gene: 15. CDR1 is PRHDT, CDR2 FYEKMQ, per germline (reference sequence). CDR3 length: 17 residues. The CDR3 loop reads CASSPLGSGGRGYEQYF. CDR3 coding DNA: TGTGCCAGCAGCCCACTCGGGAGCGGGGGTAGGGGCTACGAGCAGTACTTC. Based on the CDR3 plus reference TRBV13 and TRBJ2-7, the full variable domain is AAGVIQSPRHLIKEKRETATLKCYPIPRHDTVYWYQQGPGQDPQFLISFYEKMQSDKGSIPDRFSAQQFSDYHSELNMSSLELGDSALYFCASSPLGSGGRGYEQYFGPGTRLTVT.

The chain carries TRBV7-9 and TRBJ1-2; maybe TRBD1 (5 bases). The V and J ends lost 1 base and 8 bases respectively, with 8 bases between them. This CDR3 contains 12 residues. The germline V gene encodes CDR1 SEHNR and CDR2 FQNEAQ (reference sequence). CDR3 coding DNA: TGTGCCAGCAGCTTAGAAGGGACCGGCTACACCTTC. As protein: CASSLEGTGYTF.

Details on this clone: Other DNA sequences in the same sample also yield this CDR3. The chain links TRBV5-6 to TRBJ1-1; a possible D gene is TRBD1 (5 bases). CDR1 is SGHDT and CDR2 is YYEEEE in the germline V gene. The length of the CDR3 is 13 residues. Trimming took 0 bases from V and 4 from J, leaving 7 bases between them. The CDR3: CASSLGGGTEAFF. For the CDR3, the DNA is TGTGCCAGCAGCTTGGGCGGGGGCACTGAAGCTTTCTTT.

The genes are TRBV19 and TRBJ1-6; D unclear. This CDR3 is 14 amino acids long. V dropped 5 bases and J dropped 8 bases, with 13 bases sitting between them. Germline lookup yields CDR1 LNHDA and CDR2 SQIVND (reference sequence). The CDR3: CASSPGPIYSPLHF. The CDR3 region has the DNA TGTGCCAGTAGTCCCGGACCGATTTATTCACCCCTCCACTTT.

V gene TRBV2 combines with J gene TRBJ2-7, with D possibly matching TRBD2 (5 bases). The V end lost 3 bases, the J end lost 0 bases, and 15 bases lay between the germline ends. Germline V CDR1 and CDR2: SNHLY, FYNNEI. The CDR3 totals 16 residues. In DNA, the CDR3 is TGTGCCAGCAGTGACGATTTGGACTCCAGCTCCTACGAGCAGTACTTC. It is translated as CASSDDLDSSSYEQYF. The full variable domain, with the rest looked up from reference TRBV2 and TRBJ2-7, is EPEVTQTPSHQVTQMGQEVILRCVPISNHLYFYWYRQILGQKVEFLVSFYNNEISEKSEIFDDQFSVERPDGSNFTLKIRSTKLEDSAMYFCASSDDLDSSSYEQYFGPGTRLTVT.

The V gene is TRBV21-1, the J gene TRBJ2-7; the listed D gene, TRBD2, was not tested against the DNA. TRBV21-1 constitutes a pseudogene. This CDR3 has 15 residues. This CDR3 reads CASSNDVRRGGEQYF. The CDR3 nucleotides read TGTGCCAGCAGCAATGACGTCCGGCGGGGGGGCGAGCAGTACTTC.

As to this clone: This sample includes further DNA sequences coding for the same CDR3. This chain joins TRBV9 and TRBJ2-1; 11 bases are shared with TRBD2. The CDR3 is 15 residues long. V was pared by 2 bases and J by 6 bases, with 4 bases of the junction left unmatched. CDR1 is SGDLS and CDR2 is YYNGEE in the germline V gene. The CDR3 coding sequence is TGTGCCAGCAGCGTTAGCGGGGGGGCCGGCAATGAGCAGTTCTTC. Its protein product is CASSVSGGAGNEQFF.

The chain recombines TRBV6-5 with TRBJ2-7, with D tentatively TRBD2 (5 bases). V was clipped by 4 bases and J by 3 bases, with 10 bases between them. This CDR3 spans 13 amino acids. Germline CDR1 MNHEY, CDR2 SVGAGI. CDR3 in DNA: TGTGCCAGCAGTTCAGAGGGATTCTACGAGCAGTACTTC. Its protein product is CASSSEGFYEQYF.

The CDR3 DNA is TGTGCTAGTGGTTACTGGATCCTAGCGGGAGACTACGAGCAGTACTTC. Encoded protein: CASGYWILAGDYEQYF. This chain connects TRBV12-5 to TRBJ2-7, with 10 bases lining up with TRBD2. V lost 4 bases and J lost 3; bases outside the gene matches: 9. The length of the CDR3 is 16 residues. Germline CDR1 LGHNT, CDR2 FRNRAP.

CDR3: CASSIIAGGPTDTQYF. CDR3 nucleotides: TGTGCCAGCAGCATAATAGCGGGGGGGCCCACAGATACGCAGTATTTT. The chain carries TRBV9 and TRBJ2-3, with 11 bases identical to TRBD2. Trimming took 4 bases from V and 2 from J; bases not matched to a gene: 6. The germline V gene has CDR1 SGDLS and CDR2 YYNGEE. This CDR3 is built from 16 residues.

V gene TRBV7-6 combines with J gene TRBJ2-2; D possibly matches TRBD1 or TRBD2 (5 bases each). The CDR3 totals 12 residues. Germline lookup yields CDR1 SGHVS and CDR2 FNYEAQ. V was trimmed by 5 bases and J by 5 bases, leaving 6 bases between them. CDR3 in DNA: TGTGCCAGCAGCGAGGGGACCGGGGAGCTGTTTTTT. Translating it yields CASSEGTGELFF.

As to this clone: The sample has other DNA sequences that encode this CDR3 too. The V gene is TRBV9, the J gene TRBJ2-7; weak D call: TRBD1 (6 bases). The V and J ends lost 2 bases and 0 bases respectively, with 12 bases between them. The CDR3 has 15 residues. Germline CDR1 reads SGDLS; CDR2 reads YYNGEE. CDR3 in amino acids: CASSVGQSSSYEQYF. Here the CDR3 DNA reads TGTGCCAGCAGCGTGGGACAATCGAGCTCCTACGAGCAGTACTTC.

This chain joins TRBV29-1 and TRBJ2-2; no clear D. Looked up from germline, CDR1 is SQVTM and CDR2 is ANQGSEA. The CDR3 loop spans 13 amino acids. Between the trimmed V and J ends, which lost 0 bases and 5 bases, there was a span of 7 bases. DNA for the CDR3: TGCAGCGTTGAAGACTACATAACCGGGGAGCTGTTTTTT. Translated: CSVEDYITGELFF.

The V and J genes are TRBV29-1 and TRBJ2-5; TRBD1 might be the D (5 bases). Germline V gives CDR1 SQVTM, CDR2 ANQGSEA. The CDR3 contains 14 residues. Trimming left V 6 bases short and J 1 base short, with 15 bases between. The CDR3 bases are TGCAGCGTAGCCGAAGGGGCCTTCCAAGAGACCCAGTACTTC. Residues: CSVAEGAFQETQYF.

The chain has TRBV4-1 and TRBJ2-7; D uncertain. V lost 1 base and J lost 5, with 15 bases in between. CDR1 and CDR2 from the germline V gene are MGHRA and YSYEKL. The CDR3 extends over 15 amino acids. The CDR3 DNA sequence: TGCGCCAGCAGCCAAGTTGGGATGTCCCAGAACGAGCAGTACTTC. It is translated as CASSQVGMSQNEQYF.

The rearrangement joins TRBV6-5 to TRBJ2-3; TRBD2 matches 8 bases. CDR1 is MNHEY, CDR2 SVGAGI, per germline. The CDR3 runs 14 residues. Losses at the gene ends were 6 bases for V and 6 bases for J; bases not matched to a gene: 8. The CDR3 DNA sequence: TGTGCCAGCAGCGCCGGGGGGGGAATTGATACGCAGTATTTT. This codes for CASSAGGGIDTQYF.

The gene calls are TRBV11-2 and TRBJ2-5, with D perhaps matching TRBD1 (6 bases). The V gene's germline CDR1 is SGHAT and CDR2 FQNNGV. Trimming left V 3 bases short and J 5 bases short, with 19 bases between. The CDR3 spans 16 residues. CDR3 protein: CASSFHLVGGWETQYF. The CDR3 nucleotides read TGTGCCAGCAGCTTTCACCTCGTAGGGGGATGGGAGACCCAGTACTTC.

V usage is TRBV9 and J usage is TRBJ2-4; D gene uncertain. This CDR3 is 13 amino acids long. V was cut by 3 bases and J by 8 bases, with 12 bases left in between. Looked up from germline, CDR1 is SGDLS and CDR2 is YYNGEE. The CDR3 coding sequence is TGTGCCAGCAGCGCGATCCCTGGGGACATTCAGTACTTC. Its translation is CASSAIPGDIQYF. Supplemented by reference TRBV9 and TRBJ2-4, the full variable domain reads DSGVTQTPKHLITATGQRVTLRCSPRSGDLSVYWYQQSLDQGLQFLIQYYNGEERAKGNILERFSAQQFPDLHSELNLSSLELGDSALYFCASSAIPGDIQYFGAGTRLSVL.

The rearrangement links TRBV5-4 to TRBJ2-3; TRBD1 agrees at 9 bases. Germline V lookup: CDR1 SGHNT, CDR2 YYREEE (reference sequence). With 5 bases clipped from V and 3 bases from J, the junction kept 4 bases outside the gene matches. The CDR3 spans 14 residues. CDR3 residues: CASRDGQGTDTQYF. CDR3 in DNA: TGTGCCAGCAGGGACGGACAGGGGACAGATACGCAGTATTTT.

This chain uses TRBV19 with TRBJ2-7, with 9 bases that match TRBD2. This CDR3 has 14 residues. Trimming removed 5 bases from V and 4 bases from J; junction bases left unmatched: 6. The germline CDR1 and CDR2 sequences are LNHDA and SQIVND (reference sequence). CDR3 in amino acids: CASSLNSGGYEQYF. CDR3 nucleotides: TGTGCCAGTAGTCTCAACAGCGGGGGGTACGAGCAGTACTTC.

DNA of the CDR3: TGTGCCAGCAGTTTAGATTCAGGTCTCGGCTACACCTTC. The encoded protein is CASSLDSGLGYTF. The J gene is TRBJ1-2, the V gene TRBV27; no firm D call. The ends were cut back, 2 bases at V and 8 bases at J, with 12 bases in the middle. Germline-derived CDR1 and CDR2 are MNHEY and SMNVEV (reference sequence). This CDR3 is built from 13 residues.

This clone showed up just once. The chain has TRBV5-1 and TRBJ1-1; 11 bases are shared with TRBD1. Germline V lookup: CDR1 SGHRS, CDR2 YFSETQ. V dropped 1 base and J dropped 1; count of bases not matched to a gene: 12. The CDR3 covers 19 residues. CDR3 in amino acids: CASSLIRTGGYGPNTEAFF. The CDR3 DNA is TGCGCCAGCAGCTTGATTCGGACAGGGGGCTACGGTCCGAACACTGAAGCTTTCTTT.

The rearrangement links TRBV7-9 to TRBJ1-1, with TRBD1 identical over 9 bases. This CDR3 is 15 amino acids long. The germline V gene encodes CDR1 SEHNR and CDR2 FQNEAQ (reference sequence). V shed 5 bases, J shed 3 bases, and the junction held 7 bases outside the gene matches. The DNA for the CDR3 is TGTGCCAGCAGCCAGGTACAGGGGGCGGACACTGAAGCTTTCTTT. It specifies CASSQVQGADTEAFF.

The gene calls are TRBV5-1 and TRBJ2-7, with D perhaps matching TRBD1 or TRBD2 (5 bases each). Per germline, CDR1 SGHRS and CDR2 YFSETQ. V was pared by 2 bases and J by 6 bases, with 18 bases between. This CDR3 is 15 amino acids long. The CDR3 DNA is TGCGCCAGCAGCTTTTGGGCCGGGAAGGGGAGCGAGCAGTACTTC. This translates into CASSFWAGKGSEQYF.